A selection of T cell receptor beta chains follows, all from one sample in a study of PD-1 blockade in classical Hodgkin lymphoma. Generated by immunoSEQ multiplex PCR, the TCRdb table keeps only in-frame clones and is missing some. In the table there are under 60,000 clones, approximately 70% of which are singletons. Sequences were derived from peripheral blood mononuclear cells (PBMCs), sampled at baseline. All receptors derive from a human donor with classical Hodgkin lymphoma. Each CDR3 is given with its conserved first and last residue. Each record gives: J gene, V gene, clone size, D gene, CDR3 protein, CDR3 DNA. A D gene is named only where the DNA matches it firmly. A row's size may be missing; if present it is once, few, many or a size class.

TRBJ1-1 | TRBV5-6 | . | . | CASSLDLGRGSAEAFF | TGTGCCAGCAGCTTGGATCTAGGTAGGGGATCTGCTGAAGCTTTCTTT
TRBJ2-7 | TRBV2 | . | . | CASTIMGAGATYEQYF | TGTGCCAGCACCATAATGGGGGCAGGAGCTACCTACGAGCAGTACTTC
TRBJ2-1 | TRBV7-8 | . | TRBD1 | CASSLVADRGRNNEQFF | TGTGCCAGCAGCTTAGTCGCGGACAGGGGGCGCAACAATGAGCAGTTCTTC
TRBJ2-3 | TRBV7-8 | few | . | CASSPGTILAISTDTQYF | TGTGCCAGCAGCCCAGGGACAATCCTGGCAATAAGTACAGATACGCAGTATTTT
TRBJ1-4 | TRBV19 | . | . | CASSLRLSTNEKLFF | TGTGCCAGTAGTCTTAGACTGTCAACTAATGAAAAACTGTTTTTT
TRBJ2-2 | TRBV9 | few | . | CASSSRDTNTGELFF | TGTGCCAGCAGCTCCCGGGACACCAACACCGGGGAGCTGTTTTTT
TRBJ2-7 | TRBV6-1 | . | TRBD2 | CATNSIAGSTYEQYF | TGTGCCACCAATAGTATAGCGGGATCTACCTACGAGCAGTACTTC
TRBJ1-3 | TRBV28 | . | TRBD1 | CASSPGTGSSGNTIYF | TGTGCCAGCAGTCCCGGGACAGGGTCCTCTGGAAACACCATATATTTT
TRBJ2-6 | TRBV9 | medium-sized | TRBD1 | CASSARQGSGANVLTF | TGTGCCAGCAGCGCCCGACAGGGGTCTGGGGCCAACGTCCTGACTTTC
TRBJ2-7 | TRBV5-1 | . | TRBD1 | CASSLGGTAEEQYF | TGCGCCAGCAGCTTGGGGGGGACAGCGGAGGAGCAGTACTTC
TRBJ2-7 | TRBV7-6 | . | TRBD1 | CASSPGQGLSYEQYF | TGTGCCAGCAGCCCCGGACAGGGACTCTCCTACGAGCAGTACTTC
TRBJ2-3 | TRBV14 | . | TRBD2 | CASSQDPVTSGGTDTQYF | TGTGCCAGCAGCCAAGATCCAGTTACTAGCGGGGGAACAGATACGCAGTATTTT
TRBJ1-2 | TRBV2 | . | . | CASSEGAAYGYTF | TGTGCCAGCAGTGAAGGGGCAGCCTATGGCTACACCTTC
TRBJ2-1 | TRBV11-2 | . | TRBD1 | CASSRTGFRNEQFF | TGTGCCAGCAGCCGGACAGGGTTCAGGAATGAGCAGTTCTTC
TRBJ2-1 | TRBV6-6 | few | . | CASNLARSGSSYEQFF | TGTGCCAGCAACTTAGCCAGGAGCGGGTCATCCTATGAGCAGTTCTTC
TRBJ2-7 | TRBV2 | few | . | CASSEGRTTHPYEQYF | TGTGCCAGCAGTGAAGGGAGGACCACGCATCCTTACGAGCAGTACTTC
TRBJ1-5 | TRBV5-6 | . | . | CASSLGATGPNQPQHF | TGTGCCAGCAGCTTGGGCGCGACAGGTCCGAATCAGCCCCAGCATTTT
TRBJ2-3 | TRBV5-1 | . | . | CASSLEPGSASTDTQYF | TGCGCCAGCAGCTTGGAGCCTGGGTCAGCTAGCACAGATACGCAGTATTTT
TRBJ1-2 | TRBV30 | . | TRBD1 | CAWDGGGGLGYTF | TGTGCCTGGGACGGAGGGGGCGGACTTGGCTACACCTTC
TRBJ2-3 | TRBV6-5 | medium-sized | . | CASSLGGAVNTQYF | TGTGCCAGCAGTTTAGGGGGGGCCGTCAATACGCAGTATTTT
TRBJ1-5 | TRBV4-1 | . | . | CASSQESGQPQHF | TGCGCCAGCAGCCAAGAGAGCGGCCAGCCCCAGCATTTT
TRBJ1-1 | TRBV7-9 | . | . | CASSHSGQNTEAFF | TGTGCCAGCAGCCACTCTGGGCAGAACACTGAAGCTTTCTTT
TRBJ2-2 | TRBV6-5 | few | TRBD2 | CASSYSSGGRSGELFF | TGTGCCAGCAGTTACTCCAGCGGGGGGAGGAGCGGGGAGCTGTTTTTT
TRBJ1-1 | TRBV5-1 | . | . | CASSSQGGGTEAFF | TGCGCCAGCAGCTCACAGGGAGGGGGCACTGAAGCTTTCTTT
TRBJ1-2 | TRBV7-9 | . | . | CASSLGNQGYF | TGTGCCAGCAGCTTAGGTAACCAGGGATACTTC
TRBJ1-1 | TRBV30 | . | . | CAWSPGDGDTEAFF | TGTGCCTGGAGTCCGGGGGACGGAGACACTGAAGCTTTCTTT
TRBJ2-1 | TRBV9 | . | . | CASSRAGGYNEQFF | TGTGCCAGCAGCCGCGCGGGCGGCTACAATGAGCAGTTCTTC
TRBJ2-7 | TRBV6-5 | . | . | CASSIGPTAEQYF | TGTGCCAGCAGTATCGGGCCTACCGCCGAGCAGTACTTC
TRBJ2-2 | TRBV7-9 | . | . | CASSFAIYTGELFF | TGTGCCAGCAGCTTCGCCATATACACCGGGGAGCTGTTTTTT
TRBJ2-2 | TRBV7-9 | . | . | CASSLDLRQSTGELFF | TGTGCCAGCAGCTTAGATCTGCGGCAATCAACCGGGGAGCTGTTTTTT
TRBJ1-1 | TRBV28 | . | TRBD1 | CASSTGTGNMNTEAFF | TGTGCCAGCAGTACCGGGACAGGCAACATGAACACTGAAGCTTTCTTT
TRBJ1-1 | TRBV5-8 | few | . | CASSLTVRTEAFF | TGTGCCAGCAGCTTGACAGTTCGCACTGAAGCTTTCTTT
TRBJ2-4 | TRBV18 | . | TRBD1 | CASSPWTGAKNIQYF | TGTGCCAGCTCACCGTGGACAGGAGCCAAAAACATTCAGTACTTC
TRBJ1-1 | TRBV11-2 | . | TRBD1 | CASIIQGVTEAFF | TGTGCCAGCATCATACAGGGGGTCACTGAAGCTTTCTTT
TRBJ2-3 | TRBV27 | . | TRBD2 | CASSPYGTTYTDTQYF | TGTGCCAGCAGCCCATACGGGACTACCTACACAGATACGCAGTATTTT
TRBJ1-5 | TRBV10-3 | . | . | CAISESEGQPQHF | TGTGCCATCAGTGAGTCAGAGGGACAGCCCCAGCATTTT
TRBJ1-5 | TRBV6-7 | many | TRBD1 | CASSYSGQGMFCNQPQHF | TGTGCCAGCAGTTACTCGGGACAGGGAATGTTTTGCAATCAGCCCCAGCATTTT
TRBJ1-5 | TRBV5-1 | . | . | CASSLAPTGGGNQPQHF | TGCGCCAGCAGCTTGGCACCAACCGGAGGGGGCAATCAGCCCCAGCATTTT
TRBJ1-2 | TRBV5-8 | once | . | CASSPGGGLSSLYGYTF | TGTGCCAGCAGCCCCGGGGGGGGGCTCTCTTCTTTGTATGGCTACACCTTC
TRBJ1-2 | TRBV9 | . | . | CASSVGQAQSYGYTF | TGTGCCAGCAGCGTAGGACAGGCTCAATCTTATGGCTACACCTTC
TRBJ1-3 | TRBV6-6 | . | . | CASSAGVSGNTIYF | TGTGCCAGCAGTGCAGGGGTCAGCGGAAACACCATATATTTT
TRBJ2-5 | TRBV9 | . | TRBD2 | CASSLTGTSGGAGETQYF | TGTGCCAGCAGCCTGACCGGGACTAGCGGGGGGGCCGGAGAGACCCAGTACTTC
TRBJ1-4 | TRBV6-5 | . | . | CASRGGGDEKLFF | TGTGCCAGCAGGGGCGGCGGGGATGAAAAACTGTTTTTT